A single sample gave rise to the 5 T cell receptor beta chains below, sequenced in a study of cytomegalovirus exposure and HLA in healthy donors. Vbeta (60) and Jbeta (13) primers were used in the PCR. Assay used: immunoSEQ multiplex PCR; TCRdb lists only in-frame clones, some missing. The sample has tens of thousands of clones; over 60% are singletons. Sequencing input: PBMCs. The source of these receptors is a male donor in good health and CMV-seropositive.

This chain's CDR3 is CASSIRGRQPQHF. The CDR3, as DNA: TGTGCCAGCAGCATACGAGGGCGGCAGCCCCAGCATTTT. This rearrangement joins TRBV7-7 to TRBJ1-5, with D unclear. Trimming shortened V by 5 bases and J by 7 bases, and 12 bases separated the two germline ends. Germline V gives CDR1 SSHAT, CDR2 FNYEAQ (reference sequence). CDR3 length equals 13 residues.

V is TRBV19 and J is TRBJ1-2; D is undetermined. V lost 3 bases, J lost 2 bases, and 13 bases lay in between. Germline values: CDR1 LNHDA, CDR2 SQIVND (reference sequence). This CDR3 region has 15 residues. CDR3 amino acids: CASSILRGENYGYTF. The CDR3 region has the DNA TGTGCCAGTAGTATCCTTCGGGGAGAGAACTATGGCTACACCTTC.

By share, this clone counts as large (0.1 to 1%). V gene TRBV5-1 combines with J gene TRBJ2-3, with 8 bases fitting TRBD2. The V gene end was trimmed by 3 bases and the J gene end by 0 bases; junction bases not matched to a gene: 9. CDR3 size: 17 residues. The germline V gene has CDR1 SGHRS and CDR2 YFSETQ. Written as DNA, the CDR3 is TGCGCCAGCAGCTCCCCAATAGCGGGACCTAGCACAGATACGCAGTATTTT. Translation gives CASSSPIAGPSTDTQYF.

The CDR3 protein is CASSESGPDTQYF. The CDR3 nucleotides are TGCGCCAGCAGTGAGTCTGGCCCGGATACGCAGTATTTT. The rearrangement links TRBV10-2 to TRBJ2-3; D ambiguous. The CDR3 covers 13 residues. V shed 0 bases and J shed 6 bases, with 7 bases lying between them. The germline V gene encodes CDR1 WSHSY and CDR2 SAAADI.

The chain employs TRBV18 and TRBJ2-1; 8 nucleotides match TRBD2. The CDR3 is 19 amino acids. The trim removed 6 bases at V and 0 bases at J, leaving 16 bases unmatched. Germline lookup yields CDR1 KGHSH and CDR2 LQKENI. Here the CDR3 DNA reads TGTGCCAGCTCGGACCGGAGTCTTTTAGCGGGAAGCTCCTACAATGAGCAGTTCTTC. Its translation: CASSDRSLLAGSSYNEQFF.